These 14 T cell receptor beta chains were sequenced from one sample in a study of a mutant IDH1 vaccine in newly diagnosed glioma (dated by TCRdb to 2020 to 2022). Library prep was done by the immunoSEQ multiplex PCR assay. In its TCRdb copy, this immuneACCESS table keeps in-frame sequences only and misses some clones. Where compared with another copy, unresolved V genes explain less than half of these, and the others have no known cause. This sample has around 84,000 clones in its table, and about 81% of those were observed once. Around 5% of the sample lies in the top ten. Explained via the paper, the time point label denotes: week 47, end of study. Each vaccine dose was 300 ug of a 20-mer mutant IDH1 peptide in Montanide, given subcutaneously with topical imiquimod. No antigen has been identified for these receptors. This specimen was PBMCs, taken from a glioma patient whose treatment included an IDH1 peptide vaccine. The receptors were sampled from a man aged 40-49 years with glioma.

This clone showed up just once. The chain is built from TRBV7-9 and TRBJ2-1; 10 nucleotides match TRBD2. Trimming at V came to 4 bases and at J to 8 bases, leaving 14 bases not matched to a gene. CDR3 length equals 17 residues. The germline V gene encodes CDR1 SEHNR and CDR2 FQNEAQ (reference sequence). CDR3: CASSSPGSGRPEYEQFF. The CDR3 nucleotides are TGTGCCAGCAGCTCTCCGGGTAGCGGGAGGCCGGAATATGAGCAGTTCTTC.

The chain joins TRBV19 to TRBJ2-1, with 12 positions matching TRBD2. V lost 4 bases and J lost 0; bases outside the gene matches: 7. Looked up from germline, CDR1 is LNHDA and CDR2 is SQIVND (reference sequence). The CDR3 length is 18 residues. This chain's CDR3 is CASSTGLAGSSSYNEQFF. The CDR3, as DNA: TGTGCCAGTAGTACCGGACTAGCGGGGTCTAGCTCCTACAATGAGCAGTTCTTC.

This sequence joins TRBV6-5 and TRBJ1-4; possible D gene TRBD1, 5 bases. Per germline, CDR1 MNHEY and CDR2 SVGAGI. V lost 5 bases and J 7 bases, leaving 17 bases between the germline ends. This CDR3 has 15 amino acids. CDR3 DNA: TGTGCCAGCAGTCAAGTGGGGGGAGGGAGTGAAAAACTGTTTTTT. This encodes CASSQVGGGSEKLFF.

This chain connects TRBV7-9 to TRBJ2-7, with D unclear. Trimming left V 4 bases short and J 1 base short, with 17 bases between. This CDR3 has 16 amino acids. Germline V gene lookup returns CDR1 SEHNR and CDR2 FQNEAQ (reference sequence). Here the CDR3 DNA reads TGTGCCAGCAGCTCATCGGGCCGTGCTTGGTCCTACGAGCAGTACTTC. Amino acids: CASSSSGRAWSYEQYF.

This clone was detected a few times. The chain has TRBV20-1 and TRBJ1-4; tentative D call: TRBD1 (5 bases). V lost 6 bases and J 8 bases, leaving 10 bases between the germline ends. The CDR3 consists of 11 residues. From germline, CDR1 is DFQATT and CDR2 SNEGSKA (reference sequence). CDR3 sequence reads: CSAPKGEKLFF. In DNA, the CDR3 is TGCAGTGCCCCCAAGGGGGAAAAACTGTTTTTT.

The chain links TRBV6-6 to TRBJ2-5, with TRBD1 as a possible D gene (6 bases). Looked up from germline, CDR1 is MNHNY and CDR2 is SVGAGI (reference sequence). The CDR3 is 15 amino acids. V was clipped by 6 bases and J by 3 bases, with 17 bases between them. The CDR3 coding sequence is TGTGCCAGCAGCGACCATCAACAGGGAAAAGAGACCCAGTACTTC. Amino acids: CASSDHQQGKETQYF.

This clone was found a few times. This chain uses TRBV6-5 with TRBJ1-1; no clear D. Germline V gene sequence: CDR1 MNHEY, CDR2 SVGAGI. The V end lost 2 bases, the J end lost 1 base, and 11 bases lay between the germline ends. CDR3 size: 15 residues. The CDR3 DNA sequence: TGTGCCAGCAGTTACAGGAGTGTCGCGAACACTGAAGCTTTCTTT. This translates into CASSYRSVANTEAFF.

The sample holds one count of this clone. This chain links TRBV11-2 with TRBJ1-4; no firm D call. The V end lost 5 bases, the J end lost 6 bases, and 7 bases lay between the germline ends. The CDR3 spans 12 residues. CDR1 SGHAT and CDR2 FQNNGV come from the germline V gene. CDR3 nucleotide sequence: TGTGCCAGCAGCCGTGTGGATGAAAAACTGTTTTTT. Translating gives CASSRVDEKLFF. Variable domain in full (rest from reference TRBV11-2 and TRBJ1-4): EAGVAQSPRYKIIEKRQSVAFWCNPISGHATLYWYQQILGQGPKLLIQFQNNGVVDDSQLPKDRFSAERLKGVDSTLKIQPAKLEDSAVYLCASSRVDEKLFFGSGTQLSVL.

The chain couples TRBV5-5 to TRBJ2-2; 11 positions agree with TRBD2. With V trimmed by 4 bases and J by 1 base, 9 bases remained unmatched. The CDR3 extends over 18 amino acids. CDR1 is SGHKS and CDR2 is YYEKEE in the germline V gene (reference sequence). In DNA form, the CDR3 reads TGTGCCAGCAGCCCCCCGGGACTAGCGGCCCTGAACACCGGGGAGCTGTTTTTT. Protein sequence: CASSPPGLAALNTGELFF.

Regarding this clone: The DNA is left out, because the CDR3 cannot be placed on it with certainty; the CDR3 is given as TCRdb lists it. This chain connects TRBV9 to TRBJ2-2; the table's D call, TRBD1, was not checked against the DNA. The CDR3 length equals 15 residues, ends included. In germline, CDR1 is SGDLS, CDR2 YYNGEE. The CDR3 loop reads CASSVTGIRFGELFF.

This chain connects TRBV5-4 to TRBJ2-2; 11 nucleotides agree with TRBD2. CDR3 length: 17 residues. V was pared by 5 bases and J by 4 bases, with 10 bases of the junction left unmatched. Germline V gene lookup returns CDR1 SGHNT and CDR2 YYREEE (reference sequence). Written as DNA, the CDR3 is TGTGCCAGCAGGTTCAACCCGGGACTAGCGGTCACCGGGGAGCTGTTTTTT. Its translation: CASRFNPGLAVTGELFF.

This clone was recorded once. The chain carries TRBV5-1 and TRBJ2-7; weak D call: TRBD1 (6 bases). V lost 0 bases and J 2 bases, leaving 12 bases between the germline ends. The CDR3 consists of 15 residues. The germline V gene encodes CDR1 SGHRS and CDR2 YFSETQ. CDR3: CASSLARGLAYEQYF. The DNA for the CDR3 is TGCGCCAGCAGCTTGGCCAGGGGCCTGGCCTACGAGCAGTACTTC.

V usage is TRBV19 and J usage is TRBJ2-1; 12 bases map to TRBD1. V was clipped by 7 bases and J by 9 bases; unmatched bases: 13. This CDR3 contains 16 residues. Per the germline V gene, CDR1 is LNHDA and CDR2 is SQIVND (reference sequence). The CDR3 reads CASKGTGGRVSSEQFF. For the CDR3, the DNA is TGTGCCAGTAAGGGGACAGGGGGCCGCGTGAGTAGTGAGCAGTTCTTC.

This clone was recorded a few times. The chain links TRBV19 to TRBJ1-4; unclear D gene. Germline CDR1 reads LNHDA; CDR2 reads SQIVND (reference sequence). Trimming left V 3 bases short and J 1 base short, with 9 bases between. The CDR3 runs to 15 residues. The CDR3 sequence is CASSIGHLTNEKLFF. For the CDR3, the DNA is TGTGCCAGTAGTATCGGTCACCTAACTAATGAAAAACTGTTTTTT.